The clone carrying this TCR beta chain showed up just once. These data belong to a study of cytomegalovirus exposure and HLA in healthy donors. Unmatched junction bases numbered 5, after V lost 6 bases and J lost 0 bases. The CDR3 loop spans 16 amino acids. Germline loops: CDR1 MGHRA, CDR2 YSYEKL. This PCR relied on a set of 60 Vbeta primers and 13 Jbeta primers. The data were produced by immunoSEQ multiplex PCR, yet TCRdb's version contains in-frame clones alone and is incomplete. The sample carries over 120,000 clones, roughly 70% recorded once. This sequence originates from a man aged 25 to 45 in good health and CMV-seronegative. The gene calls are TRBV4-1 and TRBJ1-3, with 10 bases matching TRBD1. Input material: PBMCs. The CDR3 here is CASSPTGGNSGNTIYF. The CDR3 bases are TGCGCCAGCAGTCCGACAGGGGGCAACTCTGGAAACACCATATATTTT.